The 18 T cell receptor beta chains below all came from one sample that was sequenced in a study of control samples from healthy donors and cancer patients. TCRdb's table, derived via immunoSEQ multiplex PCR, lists solely in-frame clones and lacks some. The table shows tens of thousands of clones, with about 88% occurring only once. Sequenced material: blood. The receptors come from a woman aged 55-69 years in good health.

V usage is TRBV11-2 and J usage is TRBJ2-1; D perhaps matches TRBD2 (5 bases). This CDR3 is 14 amino acids long. Between the trimmed V and J ends, which lost 4 bases and 5 bases, there was a span of 12 bases. The germline gives CDR1 SGHAT, CDR2 FQNNGV. DNA for the CDR3: TGTGCCAGCAGCTCCCGGGTCGGGAACAATGAGCAGTTCTTC. Translation gives CASSSRVGNNEQFF.

This chain links TRBV7-9 with TRBJ2-1; 10 bases are a match to TRBD2. Trimming removed 5 bases from V and 6 bases from J; junction bases left unmatched: 10. Germline CDR1 and CDR2: SEHNR and FQNEAQ (reference sequence). The CDR3 covers 16 residues. CDR3 bases: TGTGCCAGCAGCCAACGCCTAGCGGGAGTAAGCAATGAGCAGTTCTTC. Its protein product is CASSQRLAGVSNEQFF.

J is TRBJ1-1 and V is TRBV12-3 or TRBV12-4, with 9 bases aligning to TRBD1. The junction had 5 bases not matched to a gene; V was cut back by 1 base and J by 11 bases. This CDR3 spans 13 amino acids. The CDR3 loop reads CASSLDRGRKAFF. CDR3 DNA sequence: TGTGCCAGCAGTTTAGACAGGGGGCGCAAGGCTTTCTTT.

In its sample, this clone was seen once. The V call is TRBV18, the J call TRBJ1-4; no definite D call. V was clipped by 2 bases and J by 3 bases, with 4 bases between them. Looked up from germline, CDR1 is KGHSH and CDR2 is LQKENI. This CDR3 region has 13 residues. The CDR3 is CASSPVANEKLFF. In DNA, the CDR3 is TGTGCCAGCTCACCAGTGGCTAATGAAAAACTGTTTTTT. The full variable domain, rest sourced from reference TRBV18 and TRBJ1-4, is NAGVMQNPRHLVRRRGQEARLRCSPMKGHSHVYWYRQLPEEGLKFMVYLQKENIIDESGMPKERFSAEFPKEGPSILRIQQVVRGDSAAYFCASSPVANEKLFFGSGTQLSVL.

The chain is built from TRBV28 and TRBJ2-7, with 8 bases that match TRBD2. V was clipped by 5 bases and J by 4 bases; unmatched bases: 7. The CDR3 has 14 residues. Germline V gives CDR1 MDHEN, CDR2 SYDVKM. DNA for the CDR3: TGTGCCAGCAGTATTTCGGCGGGGGGATACGAGCAGTACTTC. The encoded protein is CASSISAGGYEQYF.

The gene calls are TRBV12-3 or TRBV12-4 and TRBJ2-7; D uncertain. Trimming took 6 bases from V and 4 from J, leaving 10 bases between them. The length of the CDR3 is 12 residues. This CDR3 reads CASRHYNYEQYF. The CDR3 nucleotides read TGTGCCAGCAGGCACTATAATTACGAGCAGTACTTC.

This rearrangement joins TRBV29-1 to TRBJ2-5; tentatively, D is TRBD1 (5 bases). Germline-derived CDR1 and CDR2 are SQVTM and ANQGSEA. Deletions cut 5 bases from V and 5 bases from J, with 15 bases between. CDR3 length equals 13 residues. CDR3 amino acids: CSVTGQGRETQYF. The CDR3 nucleotides read TGCAGCGTTACCGGACAAGGGCGGGAGACCCAGTACTTC.

The V and J genes are TRBV28 and TRBJ2-7; the D is unclear. The CDR3 totals 12 residues. V was trimmed by 4 bases and J by 1 base, leaving 5 bases between them. Germline V gene lookup returns CDR1 MDHEN and CDR2 SYDVKM. The CDR3 DNA sequence: TGTGCCAGCAGTTGGGCTTCCTACGAGCAGTACTTC. Protein: CASSWASYEQYF.

This sequence joins TRBV11-2 and TRBJ2-3; tentative D call: TRBD2 (6 bases). This CDR3 has 15 residues. Germline CDR1 SGHAT, CDR2 FQNNGV. Trimming pared 6 bases from V and 4 bases from J, leaving 17 bases between. The CDR3 reads CASRGRRGPPDTQYF. CDR3 sequence (DNA): TGTGCCAGCAGGGGTCGGCGGGGTCCTCCAGATACGCAGTATTTT.

The gene calls are TRBV5-1 and TRBJ2-5; D perhaps matches TRBD1 (7 bases). Trimming stripped 1 base from V and 6 bases from J, with 13 bases between. The CDR3 runs to 14 residues. Looked up from germline, CDR1 is SGHRS and CDR2 is YFSETQ. CDR3 residues: CASSLRQGGKTQYF. The CDR3 DNA is TGCGCCAGCAGCTTGCGTCAGGGGGGAAAGACCCAGTACTTC.

The chain combines TRBV2 with TRBJ1-6, with a tentative D call TRBD1 (6 bases). Trimming took 4 bases from V and 9 from J, leaving 13 bases between them. Germline V gives CDR1 SNHLY, CDR2 FYNNEI. CDR3 length equals 14 residues. CDR3 loop: CASSADTGISPLHF. The CDR3 nucleotides read TGTGCCAGCAGTGCGGACACAGGGATTTCACCCCTCCACTTT.

The rearrangement joins TRBV11-2 to TRBJ2-1; 16 bases are a match to TRBD2. CDR3 length: 15 residues. The trim removed 6 bases at V and 9 bases at J, leaving 5 bases unmatched. Germline-derived CDR1 and CDR2 are SGHAT and FQNNGV. CDR3 DNA: TGTGCCAGCAGACTGGGACTAGCGGGAGGGCGTGAGCAGTTCTTC. Translation gives CASRLGLAGGREQFF.

This clone was counted once. CDR3 nucleotides: TGTGCCATCAAAGACAGGCCTTACTCTGGGGCCAACGTCCTGACTTTC. Residues: CAIKDRPYSGANVLTF. This chain links TRBV10-3 with TRBJ2-6, with D maybe TRBD1 (6 bases). The CDR3 sequence is 16 residues long. Germline CDR1 ENHRY, CDR2 SYGVKD. The V end lost 7 bases, the J end lost 0 bases, and 13 bases lay between the germline ends.

This clone was counted between two and nine times. The rearrangement joins TRBV12-5 to TRBJ1-2; the D is unclear. Trimming took 6 bases from V and 5 from J, leaving 19 bases between them. The CDR3 is 15 residues long. The germline gives CDR1 LGHNT, CDR2 FRNRAP. DNA for the CDR3: TGTGCTAGTGGGGATGGGGAACTGGCCCTTTATGGCTACACCTTC. It yields the protein CASGDGELALYGYTF.

V and J are TRBV6-5 and TRBJ1-6; D gene ambiguous. In germline, CDR1 is MNHEY, CDR2 SVGAGI. V lost 6 bases to trimming and J lost 13 bases, with 19 bases between them. The length of the CDR3 is 14 residues. CDR3 in DNA: TGTGCCAGCAGGGAGACCGGGCCGCATGAGCCCCTCCACTTT. This encodes CASRETGPHEPLHF.

The rearrangement links TRBV9 to TRBJ1-1, with 8 bases fitting TRBD1. V shed 4 bases, J shed 5 bases, and the junction held 25 bases outside the gene matches. This CDR3 spans 20 amino acids. Germline V gene sequence: CDR1 SGDLS, CDR2 YYNGEE. In DNA, the CDR3 is TGTGCCAGCAGCACCCCGTGGAATAGTATTGGGACAGGTATAGATACTGAAGCTTTCTTT. This codes for CASSTPWNSIGTGIDTEAFF.

This clone was seen just once. This sequence joins TRBV11-3 and TRBJ2-7, with D perhaps matching TRBD1 (7 bases). Per germline, CDR1 SGHNT and CDR2 YENEEA. The length of the CDR3 is 14 residues. Trimming shortened V by 1 base and J by 6 bases, and 13 bases separated the two germline ends. DNA for the CDR3: TGTGCCAGCAGCTTAGTAAGGCAGGGGGGCGAGCAGTACTTC. This sequence encodes CASSLVRQGGEQYF.

J is TRBJ2-5 and V is TRBV20-1; D remains ambiguous. The CDR3 has 11 amino acids. Germline CDR1 and CDR2: DFQATT and SNEGSKA (reference sequence). Trimming cost V 8 bases and J 4 bases, with 11 bases left between them. The CDR3 bases are TGCAGTAACTACATGGCAGAGACCCAGTACTTC. It encodes CSNYMAETQYF.